This TCR beta chain was recovered during a study of blood T cell repertoires in COVID-19. For the study at large: Sites in the United States, Italy and Spain provided acute and convalescent COVID-19 samples. PBMCs, B-cell-depleted T cells, or T cells provided the cDNA or gDNA that made up the material.

The J segment lost 2 bases and the V segment lost 6 bases, leaving 5 bases of the junction unmatched. This CDR3 has 15 amino acids. Germline V gives CDR1 SGHRS, CDR2 YFSETQ. Study processing details: Reference gene primer amplification yielded estimated nucleated cell counts. Clones were read by immunoSEQ multiplex PCR, and TCRdb kept only the in-frame ones, dropping some. The V and J calls and clone size are taken from that table; D and trimming were inferred from the DNA. The sample gives about 330,000 clones, more than 80% of which show up once; roughly 6.7% is in the top ten. Sequencing used peripheral blood. This sequence originates from a man between 18 and 29 years old who had recovered from COVID-19. The V call is TRBV5-1, the J call TRBJ1-4, with TRBD1 identical over 9 bases. The CDR3 DNA reads TGCGCCAGCAAAACCACAGGGGGCACTAATGAAAAACTGTTTTTT. Translating it yields CASKTTGGTNEKLFF.